This entry lists 16 T cell receptor beta chains sequenced from one sample in a study of blood T cell repertoires in COVID-19. Generated by immunoSEQ multiplex PCR, the TCRdb table keeps only in-frame clones and is missing some. In the table there are some 110,000 clones, roughly 80% of which are singletons. The sample was peripheral blood. These receptors were collected from an older man with COVID-19, enrolled during active disease.

The chain combines TRBV21-1 with TRBJ2-6; the table gives TRBD2 as D, unverified against the DNA. TRBV21-1 is described as a pseudogene. The CDR3 is made up of 21 amino acids. The DNA of the CDR3 is TGTGCCAGCAGCAAGCCTTCCCCTCTAGCGGTCGATTTCGCTGGGGCCAACGTCCTGACTTTC. Translated, it gives CASSKPSPLAVDFAGANVLTF.

This sequence joins TRBV4-3 and TRBJ2-6, with 8 nucleotides matching TRBD1. Per germline, CDR1 LGHNA and CDR2 YSLEER. V dropped 3 bases and J dropped 2; count of bases not matched to a gene: 6. CDR3 length: 17 residues. CDR3 sequence reads: CASSHTRTGTGANVLTF. In DNA, the CDR3 is TGCGCCAGCAGCCACACTAGGACAGGGACTGGGGCCAACGTCCTGACTTTC.

The chain employs TRBV28 and TRBJ2-7, with 7 bases identical to TRBD1. This CDR3 contains 15 residues. V shed 5 bases, J shed 0 bases, and the junction held 7 bases outside the gene matches. CDR1 is MDHEN and CDR2 is SYDVKM in the germline V gene. The CDR3 protein is CASSPTGSNSYEQYF. The CDR3 bases are TGTGCCAGCAGTCCGACAGGGAGCAACTCCTACGAGCAGTACTTC. The whole variable domain, filled in from reference TRBV28 and TRBJ2-7, reads DVKVTQSSRYLVKRTGEKVFLECVQDMDHENMFWYRQDPGLGLRLIYFSYDVKMKEKGDIPEGYSVSREKKERFSLILESASTNQTSMYLCASSPTGSNSYEQYFGPGTRLTVT.

The rearrangement uses TRBV2 and TRBJ1-5; D may be TRBD1 (6 bases). This CDR3 is built from 14 residues. CDR1 is SNHLY and CDR2 is FYNNEI in the germline V gene. Trimming pared 6 bases from V and 6 bases from J, leaving 15 bases between. For the CDR3, the DNA is TGTGCCAGCAGCGTACAGGGTGGCGGTCAGCCCCAGCATTTT. Protein sequence: CASSVQGGGQPQHF.

This clone was seen more than once but under ten times. This sequence joins TRBV5-1 and TRBJ1-1; D might be TRBD1 (5 bases). The CDR3 spans 14 residues. Germline V lookup: CDR1 SGHRS, CDR2 YFSETQ. Trimming pared 4 bases from V and 3 bases from J, leaving 13 bases between. CDR3 DNA: TGCGCCAGCAGCGTTAGGGGTGGGGACACTGAAGCTTTCTTT. Translated: CASSVRGGDTEAFF.

V usage is TRBV6-6 and J usage is TRBJ2-5, with 7 nucleotides matching TRBD1. The CDR3 totals 14 residues. V was clipped by 5 bases and J by 2 bases; unmatched bases: 5. Germline CDR1 and CDR2: MNHNY and SVGAGI (reference sequence). This chain's CDR3 is CASSQDRAQETQYF. CDR3 bases: TGTGCCAGCAGTCAAGACAGGGCTCAAGAGACCCAGTACTTC.

The CDR3 here is CSVELQGRNEQFF. In nucleotides, the CDR3 is TGCAGCGTTGAACTGCAGGGTAGGAATGAGCAGTTCTTC. The chain combines TRBV29-1 with TRBJ2-1, with a possible D match to TRBD1 (5 bases). CDR1 is SQVTM and CDR2 is ANQGSEA in the germline V gene. This CDR3 region has 13 residues. The V gene lost 2 bases and the J gene lost 7 bases, with 12 bases spanning the gap.

The chain couples TRBV2 to TRBJ1-2; D not resolved. The CDR3 sequence is 12 residues long. Trimming removed 4 bases from V and 2 bases from J, with 5 bases in between. Germline V gives CDR1 SNHLY, CDR2 FYNNEI. CDR3 residues: CASSALNYGYTF. In nucleotides, the CDR3 is TGTGCCAGCAGTGCCTTGAACTATGGCTACACCTTC.

J is TRBJ2-1 and V is TRBV7-9; the match to TRBD2 covers 12 bases. The CDR3 runs 15 residues. CDR1 and CDR2 from the germline V gene are SEHNR and FQNEAQ (reference sequence). After removal of 6 bases from V and 6 bases from J, the junction contained 6 bases not matched to a gene. The CDR3 here is CASRKTSGGSNEQFF. CDR3 bases: TGTGCCAGCAGAAAAACTAGCGGGGGGTCCAATGAGCAGTTCTTC.

This clone was recorded once. J is TRBJ2-4 and V is TRBV28, with 7 nucleotides matching TRBD1. With 3 bases clipped from V and 0 bases from J, the junction kept 14 bases outside the gene matches. From germline, CDR1 is MDHEN and CDR2 SYDVKM. The CDR3 is 19 amino acids. CDR3 in amino acids: CASSFPRGSISLAKNIQYF. In DNA form, the CDR3 reads TGTGCCAGCAGTTTCCCCAGGGGGAGCATATCGCTAGCCAAAAACATTCAGTACTTC.

The V gene is TRBV7-9, the J gene TRBJ1-3, with 10 bases fitting TRBD1. Germline V CDR1 and CDR2: SEHNR, FQNEAQ (reference sequence). After removal of 4 bases from V and 2 bases from J, the junction contained 2 bases not matched to a gene. The CDR3 runs 15 residues. CDR3 in DNA: TGTGCCAGCAGCTCCGACAGGGGGCCTGGAAACACCATATATTTT. Amino acids: CASSSDRGPGNTIYF.

The chain uses TRBV2 and TRBJ1-6; weak D call: TRBD1 (5 bases). V was cut by 5 bases and J by 7 bases, with 12 bases left in between. This CDR3 region has 14 residues. In germline, CDR1 is SNHLY, CDR2 FYNNEI. This CDR3 reads CASSPGGWNSPLHF. The CDR3 bases are TGTGCCAGCAGTCCGGGGGGTTGGAATTCACCCCTCCACTTT.

This clone was seen only a few times. The chain combines TRBV5-1 with TRBJ2-6; TRBD2 is a possible D gene (6 bases). The CDR3 loop spans 16 amino acids. Trimming removed 4 bases at V and 0 bases at J, with 11 bases between. Germline assignment: CDR1 SGHRS and CDR2 YFSETQ. This chain's CDR3 is CASSAGPYSGANVLTF. The CDR3 nucleotides read TGCGCCAGCAGCGCGGGACCGTACTCTGGGGCCAACGTCCTGACTTTC.

This clone was counted only a few times. This sample also contains other DNA sequences that code for the same CDR3. The V gene is TRBV7-8, the J gene TRBJ1-1; D unclear. This CDR3 has 14 amino acids. Trimming took off 1 base at V and 1 base at J, with 7 bases between the two ends. Germline values: CDR1 SGHVS, CDR2 FQNEAQ. The CDR3 DNA sequence: TGTGCCAGCAGCTTAGGGCCAGAGAACACTGAAGCTTTCTTT. This encodes CASSLGPENTEAFF.

The chain is built from TRBV4-2 and TRBJ2-7; D is perhaps TRBD2 (7 bases). V lost 0 bases and J 3 bases, leaving 21 bases between the germline ends. Germline V gene lookup returns CDR1 LGHNA and CDR2 YNFKEQ. The CDR3 length is 18 residues. CDR3 in DNA: TGTGCCAGCAGCCAAGAAAGGGGGGGCTCGGTCTCCGGCTACGAGCAGTACTTC. Its protein product is CASSQERGGSVSGYEQYF.

This clone has only a few counts. This rearrangement joins TRBV7-3 to TRBJ1-3, with no clear D. This CDR3 region has 13 residues. V lost 5 bases to trimming and J lost 2 bases, with 7 bases between them. Germline-derived CDR1 and CDR2 are SGHTA and FQGTGA. CDR3 bases: TGTGCCAGCAGCCCGGGAGCTGGAAACACCATATATTTT. Its protein is CASSPGAGNTIYF. The variable domain in full, with the rest retrieved from reference TRBV7-3 and TRBJ1-3, is GAGVSQTPSNKVTEKGKYVELRCDPISGHTALYWYRQSLGQGPEFLIYFQGTGAADDSGLPNDRFFAVRPEGSVSTLKIQRTERGDSAVYLCASSPGAGNTIYFGEGSWLTVV.